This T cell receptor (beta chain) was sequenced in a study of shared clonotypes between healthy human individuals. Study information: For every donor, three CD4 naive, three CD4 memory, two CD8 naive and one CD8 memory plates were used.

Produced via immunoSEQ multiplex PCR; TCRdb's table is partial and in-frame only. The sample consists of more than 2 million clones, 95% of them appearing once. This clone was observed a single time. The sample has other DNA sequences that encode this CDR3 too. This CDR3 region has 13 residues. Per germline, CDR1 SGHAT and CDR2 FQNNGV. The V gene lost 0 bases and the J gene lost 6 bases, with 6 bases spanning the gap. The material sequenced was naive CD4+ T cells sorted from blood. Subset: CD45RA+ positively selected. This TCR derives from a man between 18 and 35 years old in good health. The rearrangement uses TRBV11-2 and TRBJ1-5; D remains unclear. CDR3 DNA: TGTGCCAGCAGCTTAGATCTGGGTCAGCCCCAGCATTTT. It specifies CASSLDLGQPQHF.